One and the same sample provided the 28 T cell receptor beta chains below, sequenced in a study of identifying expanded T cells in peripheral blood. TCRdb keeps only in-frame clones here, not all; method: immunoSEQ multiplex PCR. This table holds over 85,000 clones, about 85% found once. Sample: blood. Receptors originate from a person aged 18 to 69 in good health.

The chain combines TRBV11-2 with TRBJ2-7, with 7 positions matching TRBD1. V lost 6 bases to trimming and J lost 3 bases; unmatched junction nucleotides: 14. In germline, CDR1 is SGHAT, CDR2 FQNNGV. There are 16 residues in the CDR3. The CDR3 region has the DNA TGTGCCAGCAGTTATACAGGGGAAGGGATTCTCTACGAGCAGTACTTC. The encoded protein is CASSYTGEGILYEQYF.

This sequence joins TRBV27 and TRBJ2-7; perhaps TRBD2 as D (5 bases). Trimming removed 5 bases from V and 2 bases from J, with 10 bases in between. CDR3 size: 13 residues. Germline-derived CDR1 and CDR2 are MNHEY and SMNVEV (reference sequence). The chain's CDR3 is CASSPGIAYEQYF. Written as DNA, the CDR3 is TGTGCCAGCAGTCCCGGGATCGCCTACGAGCAGTACTTC.

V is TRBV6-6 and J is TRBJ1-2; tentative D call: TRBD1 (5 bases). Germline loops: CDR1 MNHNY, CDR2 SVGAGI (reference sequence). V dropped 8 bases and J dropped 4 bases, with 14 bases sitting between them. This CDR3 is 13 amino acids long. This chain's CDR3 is CASRVGATYGYTF. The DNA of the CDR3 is TGTGCCAGCCGGGTAGGGGCTACCTATGGCTACACCTTC.

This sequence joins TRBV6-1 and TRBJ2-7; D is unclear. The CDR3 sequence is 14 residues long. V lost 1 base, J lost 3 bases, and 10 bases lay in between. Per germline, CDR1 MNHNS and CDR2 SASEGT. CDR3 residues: CASSEGRIFYEQYF. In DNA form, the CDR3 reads TGTGCCAGCAGTGAAGGACGGATATTCTACGAGCAGTACTTC.

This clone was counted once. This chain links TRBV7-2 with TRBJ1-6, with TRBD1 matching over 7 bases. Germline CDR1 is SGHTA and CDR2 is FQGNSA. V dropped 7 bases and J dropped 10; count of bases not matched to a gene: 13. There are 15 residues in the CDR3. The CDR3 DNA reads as TGTGCCAGCAACACGGGACAGCGGGGAAAATCACCCCTCCACTTT. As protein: CASNTGQRGKSPLHF.

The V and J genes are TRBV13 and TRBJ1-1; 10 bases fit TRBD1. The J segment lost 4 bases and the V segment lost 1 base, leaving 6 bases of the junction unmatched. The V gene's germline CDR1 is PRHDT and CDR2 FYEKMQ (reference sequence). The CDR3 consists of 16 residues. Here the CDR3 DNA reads TGTGCCAGCAGCTTAGCTGCGGGGACAGGGGCCACTGAAGCTTTCTTT. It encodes CASSLAAGTGATEAFF. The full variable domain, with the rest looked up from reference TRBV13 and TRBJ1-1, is AAGVIQSPRHLIKEKRETATLKCYPIPRHDTVYWYQQGPGQDPQFLISFYEKMQSDKGSIPDRFSAQQFSDYHSELNMSSLELGDSALYFCASSLAAGTGATEAFFGQGTRLTVV.

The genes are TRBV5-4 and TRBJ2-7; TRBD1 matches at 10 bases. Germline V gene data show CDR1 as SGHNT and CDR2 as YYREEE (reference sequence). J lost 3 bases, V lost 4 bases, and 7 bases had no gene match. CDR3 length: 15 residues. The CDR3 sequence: CASSHMDRGNYEQYF. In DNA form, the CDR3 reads TGTGCCAGCAGCCACATGGACAGGGGGAACTACGAGCAGTACTTC.

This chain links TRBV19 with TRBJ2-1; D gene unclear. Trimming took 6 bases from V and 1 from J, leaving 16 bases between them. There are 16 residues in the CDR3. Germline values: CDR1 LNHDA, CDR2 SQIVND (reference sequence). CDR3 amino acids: CASSLTAMSSYNEQFF. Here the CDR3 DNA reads TGTGCCAGTAGCCTCACAGCGATGTCGTCCTACAATGAGCAGTTCTTC.

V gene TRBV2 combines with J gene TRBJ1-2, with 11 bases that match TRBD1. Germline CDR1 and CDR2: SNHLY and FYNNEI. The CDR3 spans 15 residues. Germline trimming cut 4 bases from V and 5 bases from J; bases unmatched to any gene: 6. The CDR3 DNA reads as TGTGCCAGCAGTGCCGGGACAGGGGGGTCGTATGGCTACACCTTC. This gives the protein CASSAGTGGSYGYTF.

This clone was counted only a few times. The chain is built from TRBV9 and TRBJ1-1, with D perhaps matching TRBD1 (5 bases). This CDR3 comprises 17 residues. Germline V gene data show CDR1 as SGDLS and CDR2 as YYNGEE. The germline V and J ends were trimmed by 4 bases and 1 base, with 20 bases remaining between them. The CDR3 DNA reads TGTGCCAGCAGCCGGACGCCTGGGGCCCGGACGAACACTGAAGCTTTCTTT. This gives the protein CASSRTPGARTNTEAFF.

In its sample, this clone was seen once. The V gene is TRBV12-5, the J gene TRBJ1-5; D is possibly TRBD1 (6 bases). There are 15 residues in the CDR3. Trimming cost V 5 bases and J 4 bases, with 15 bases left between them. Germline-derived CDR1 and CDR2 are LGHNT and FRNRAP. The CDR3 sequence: CASGHWTAENQPQHF. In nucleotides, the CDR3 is TGTGCTAGTGGTCATTGGACAGCGGAGAATCAGCCCCAGCATTTT.

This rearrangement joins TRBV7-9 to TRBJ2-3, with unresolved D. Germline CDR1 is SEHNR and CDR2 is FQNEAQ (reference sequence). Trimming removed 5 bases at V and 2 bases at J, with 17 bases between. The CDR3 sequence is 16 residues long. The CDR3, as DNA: TGTGCCAGCAGCCCGGACCTCTTGGTTGACACAGATACGCAGTATTTT. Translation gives CASSPDLLVDTDTQYF.

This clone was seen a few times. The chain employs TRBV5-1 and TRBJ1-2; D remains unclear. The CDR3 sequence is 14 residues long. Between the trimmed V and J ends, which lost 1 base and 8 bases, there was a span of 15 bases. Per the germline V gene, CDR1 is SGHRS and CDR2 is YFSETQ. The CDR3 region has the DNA TGCGCCAGCAGCTTGAACAGTCCCCCGGGGGGCTACACCTTC. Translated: CASSLNSPPGGYTF.

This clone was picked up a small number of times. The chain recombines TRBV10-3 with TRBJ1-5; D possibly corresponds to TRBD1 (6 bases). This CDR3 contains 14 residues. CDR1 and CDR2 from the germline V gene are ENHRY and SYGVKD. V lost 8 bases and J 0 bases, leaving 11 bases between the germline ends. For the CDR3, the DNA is TGTGCCATCGGACAGCCAAATAGCAATCAGCCCCAGCATTTT. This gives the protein CAIGQPNSNQPQHF.

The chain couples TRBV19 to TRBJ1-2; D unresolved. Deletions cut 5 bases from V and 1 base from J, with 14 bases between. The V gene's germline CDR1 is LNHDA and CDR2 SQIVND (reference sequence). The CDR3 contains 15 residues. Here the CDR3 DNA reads TGTGCCAGTAGTGCCTTGGGTTTCGGTAACTATGGCTACACCTTC. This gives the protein CASSALGFGNYGYTF.

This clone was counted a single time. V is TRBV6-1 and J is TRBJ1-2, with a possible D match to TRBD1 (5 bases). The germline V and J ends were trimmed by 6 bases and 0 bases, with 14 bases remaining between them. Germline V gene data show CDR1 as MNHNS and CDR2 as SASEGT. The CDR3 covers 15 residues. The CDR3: CASSRAPATNYGYTF. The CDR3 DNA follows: TGTGCCAGCAGCAGGGCCCCTGCTACTAACTATGGCTACACCTTC.

CDR3 in DNA: TGTGCCACCTACAGGGGGCTGACAGATACGCAGTATTTT. Protein sequence: CATYRGLTDTQYF. V usage is TRBV6-5 and J usage is TRBJ2-3, with 9 bases lining up with TRBD1. J was trimmed by 3 bases and V by 10 bases; bases with no gene match: 5. In germline, CDR1 is MNHEY, CDR2 SVGAGI. The CDR3 length is 13 residues.

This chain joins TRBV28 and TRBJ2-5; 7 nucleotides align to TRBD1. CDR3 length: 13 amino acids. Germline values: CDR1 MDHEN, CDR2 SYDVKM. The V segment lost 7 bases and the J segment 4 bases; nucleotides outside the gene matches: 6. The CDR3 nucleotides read TGTGCCAGCACCCGGGACAGACGAGAGACCCAGTACTTC. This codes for CASTRDRRETQYF.

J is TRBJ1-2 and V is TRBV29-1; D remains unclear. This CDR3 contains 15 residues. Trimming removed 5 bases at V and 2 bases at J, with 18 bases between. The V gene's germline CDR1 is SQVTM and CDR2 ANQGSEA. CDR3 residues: CSVPSAAGGNYGYTF. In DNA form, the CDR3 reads TGCAGCGTTCCCTCTGCCGCGGGTGGGAACTATGGCTACACCTTC.

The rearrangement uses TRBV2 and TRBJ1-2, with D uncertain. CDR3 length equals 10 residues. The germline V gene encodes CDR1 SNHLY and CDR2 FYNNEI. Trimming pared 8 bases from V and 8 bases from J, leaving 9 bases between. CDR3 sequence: CASWGGGYTF. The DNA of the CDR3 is TGTGCCAGCTGGGGTGGGGGCTACACCTTC. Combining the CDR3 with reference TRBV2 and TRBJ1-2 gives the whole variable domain EPEVTQTPSHQVTQMGQEVILRCVPISNHLYFYWYRQILGQKVEFLVSFYNNEISEKSEIFDDQFSVERPDGSNFTLKIRSTKLEDSAMYFCASWGGGYTFGSGTRLTVV.

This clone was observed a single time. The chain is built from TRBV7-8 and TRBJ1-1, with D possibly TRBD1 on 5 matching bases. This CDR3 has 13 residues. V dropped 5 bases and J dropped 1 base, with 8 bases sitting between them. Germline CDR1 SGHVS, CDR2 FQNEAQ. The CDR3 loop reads CASSQQGNTEAFF. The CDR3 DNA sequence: TGTGCCAGCAGCCAGCAGGGGAACACTGAAGCTTTCTTT. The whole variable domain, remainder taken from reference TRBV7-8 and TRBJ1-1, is GAGVSQSPRYKVAKRGQDVALRCDPISGHVSLFWYQQALGQGPEFLTYFQNEAQLDKSGLPSDRFFAERPEGSVSTLKIQRTQQEDSAVYLCASSQQGNTEAFFGQGTRLTVV.

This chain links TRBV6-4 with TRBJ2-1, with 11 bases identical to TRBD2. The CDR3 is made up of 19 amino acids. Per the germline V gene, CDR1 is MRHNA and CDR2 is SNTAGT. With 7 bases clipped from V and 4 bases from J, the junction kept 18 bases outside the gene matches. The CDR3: CASNAAGGTSGFLYNEQFF. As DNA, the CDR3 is TGTGCCAGCAATGCTGCAGGGGGGACTAGCGGATTCCTTTACAATGAGCAGTTCTTC.

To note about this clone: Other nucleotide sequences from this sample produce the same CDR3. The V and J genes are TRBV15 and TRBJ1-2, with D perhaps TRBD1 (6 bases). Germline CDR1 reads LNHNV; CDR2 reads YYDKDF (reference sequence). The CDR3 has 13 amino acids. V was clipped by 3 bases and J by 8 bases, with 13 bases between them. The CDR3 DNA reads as TGTGCCACCAGCAGTGGGACAAGTTACGGCTACACCTTC. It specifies CATSSGTSYGYTF.

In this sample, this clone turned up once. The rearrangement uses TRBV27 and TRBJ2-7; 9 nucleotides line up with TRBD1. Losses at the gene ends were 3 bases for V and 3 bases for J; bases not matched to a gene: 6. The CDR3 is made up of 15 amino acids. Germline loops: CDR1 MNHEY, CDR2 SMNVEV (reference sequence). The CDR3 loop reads CASSFVGQGFYEQYF. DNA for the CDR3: TGTGCCAGCAGTTTCGTGGGACAGGGTTTCTACGAGCAGTACTTC.

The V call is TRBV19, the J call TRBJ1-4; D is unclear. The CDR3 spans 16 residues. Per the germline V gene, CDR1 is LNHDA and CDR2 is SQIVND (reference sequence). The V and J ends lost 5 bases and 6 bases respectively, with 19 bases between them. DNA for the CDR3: TGTGCCAGTAGTCAAACCTTAGGCGCTTCGGATGAAAAACTGTTTTTT. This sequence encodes CASSQTLGASDEKLFF. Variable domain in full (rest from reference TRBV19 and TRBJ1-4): DGGITQSPKYLFRKEGQNVTLSCEQNLNHDAMYWYRQDPGQGLRLIYYSQIVNDFQKGDIAEGYSVSREKKESFPLTVTSAQKNPTAFYLCASSQTLGASDEKLFFGSGTQLSVL.

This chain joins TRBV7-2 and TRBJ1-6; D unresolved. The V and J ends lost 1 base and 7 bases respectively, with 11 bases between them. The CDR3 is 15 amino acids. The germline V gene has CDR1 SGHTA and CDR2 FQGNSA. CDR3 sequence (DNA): TGTGCCAGCAGCTTAGAAGGACTGACAAATTCACCCCTCCACTTT. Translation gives CASSLEGLTNSPLHF.

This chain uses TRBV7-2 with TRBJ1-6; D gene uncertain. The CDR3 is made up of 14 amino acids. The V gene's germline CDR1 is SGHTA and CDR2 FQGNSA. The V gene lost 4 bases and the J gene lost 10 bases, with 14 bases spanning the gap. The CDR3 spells CASSWGRGSSPLHF. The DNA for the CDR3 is TGTGCCAGCAGCTGGGGTCGAGGTAGCTCACCCCTCCACTTT.

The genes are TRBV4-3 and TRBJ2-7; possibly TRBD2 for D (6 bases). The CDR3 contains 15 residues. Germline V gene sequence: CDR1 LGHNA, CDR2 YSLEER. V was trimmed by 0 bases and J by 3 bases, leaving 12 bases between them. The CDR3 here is CASSQERGAYYEQYF. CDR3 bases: TGCGCCAGCAGCCAAGAGCGGGGAGCCTACTACGAGCAGTACTTC.